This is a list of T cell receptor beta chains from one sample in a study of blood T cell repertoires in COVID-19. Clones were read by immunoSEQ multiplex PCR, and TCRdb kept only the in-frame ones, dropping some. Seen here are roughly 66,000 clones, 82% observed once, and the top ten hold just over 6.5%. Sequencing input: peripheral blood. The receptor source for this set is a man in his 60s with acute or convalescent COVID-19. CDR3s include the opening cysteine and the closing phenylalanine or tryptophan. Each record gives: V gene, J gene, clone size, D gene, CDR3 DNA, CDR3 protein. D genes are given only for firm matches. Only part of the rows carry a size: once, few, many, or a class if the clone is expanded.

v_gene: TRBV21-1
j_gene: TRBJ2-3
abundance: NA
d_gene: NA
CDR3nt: TGTGCCAGCAGCATTTTGACTAGCGGTCGCACAGATACGCAGTATTTT
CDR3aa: CASSILTSGRTDTQYF

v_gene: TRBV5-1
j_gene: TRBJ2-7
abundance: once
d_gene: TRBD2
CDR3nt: TGCGCCAGCAGCGCCCGGGAGGGGGGTTACGAGCAGTACTTC
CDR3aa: CASSAREGGYEQYF

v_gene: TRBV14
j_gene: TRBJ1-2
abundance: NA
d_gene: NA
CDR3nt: TGTGCCAGCAGCCAAGATTTGCACGCAGGGTATGGCTACACCTTC
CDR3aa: CASSQDLHAGYGYTF

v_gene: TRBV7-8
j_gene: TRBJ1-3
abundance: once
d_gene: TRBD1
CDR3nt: TGTGCCAGCAGCACGGACAGGGCGAGCTCTGGAAACACCATATATTTT
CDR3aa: CASSTDRASSGNTIYF

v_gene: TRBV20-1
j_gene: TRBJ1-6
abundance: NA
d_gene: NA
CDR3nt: TGCAGTGCCAGTCTGGGCAGCTCCTATAATTCACCCCTCCACTTT
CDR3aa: CSASLGSSYNSPLHF

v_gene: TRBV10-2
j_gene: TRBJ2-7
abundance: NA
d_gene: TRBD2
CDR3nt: TGCGCCACCCTATCGCGAGGGCTAGCGGGGGTTCTGAGGGCCGAGCAGTACTTC
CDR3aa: CATLSRGLAGVLRAEQYF

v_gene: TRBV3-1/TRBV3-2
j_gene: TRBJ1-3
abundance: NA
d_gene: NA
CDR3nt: TGTGCCAGCAGCCAAGGAGGGTGGGACACCATATATTTT
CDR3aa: CASSQGGWDTIYF

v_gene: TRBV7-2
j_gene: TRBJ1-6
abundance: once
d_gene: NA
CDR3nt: TGTGCCAGCAGCAGGGACAACAATTCACCCCTCCACTTT
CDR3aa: CASSRDNNSPLHF

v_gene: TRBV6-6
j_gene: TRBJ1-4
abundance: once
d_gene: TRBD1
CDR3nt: TGTGCCAGCAGTTACGACGGCAGGGGGCTCGAAAAACTGTTTTTT
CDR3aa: CASSYDGRGLEKLFF

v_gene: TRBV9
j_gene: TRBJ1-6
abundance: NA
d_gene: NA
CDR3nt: TGTGCCAGCAGCCCTCTGGTGAGGGATTCACCCCTCCACTTT
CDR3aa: CASSPLVRDSPLHF

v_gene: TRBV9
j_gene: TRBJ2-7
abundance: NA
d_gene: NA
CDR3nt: TGTGCCAGCAGCGTAGATCCGGTCTCCTACGAGCAGTACTTC
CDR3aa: CASSVDPVSYEQYF

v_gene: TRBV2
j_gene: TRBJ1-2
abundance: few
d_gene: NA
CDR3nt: TGTGCCAGCAGGGCAGATCAGGGGTCGCGTGGCTACACCTTC
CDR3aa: CASRADQGSRGYTF

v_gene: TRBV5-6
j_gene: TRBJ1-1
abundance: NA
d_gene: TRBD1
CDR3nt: TGTGCCAGCAGCACCAGGGACAGGGTAGGAACTGAAGCTTTCTTT
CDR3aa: CASSTRDRVGTEAFF

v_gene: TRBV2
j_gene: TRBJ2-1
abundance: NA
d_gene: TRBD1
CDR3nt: TGTGCCAGCAAGTACAGGGGGGTCAATGAGCAGTTCTTC
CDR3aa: CASKYRGVNEQFF

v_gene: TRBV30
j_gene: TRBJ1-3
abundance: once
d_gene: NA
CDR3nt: TGTGCCGGAGAAGGGGTCGGATCTGGAAACACCATATATTTT
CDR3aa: CAGEGVGSGNTIYF

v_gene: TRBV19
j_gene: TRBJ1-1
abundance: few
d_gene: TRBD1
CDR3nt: TGTGCCAGTAGAAACCCGGGACAGGGTGACAATTCGGCTTTCTTT
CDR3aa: CASRNPGQGDNSAFF

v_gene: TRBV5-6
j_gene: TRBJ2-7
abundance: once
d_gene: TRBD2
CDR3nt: TGTGCCAGCAGCTTGGAGCGGGGTACCTACGAGCAGTACTTC
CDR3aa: CASSLERGTYEQYF

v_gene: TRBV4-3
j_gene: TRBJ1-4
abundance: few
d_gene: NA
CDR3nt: TGCGCCAGCAGCCAAGACCACCGTAGAAATGAAAAACTGTTTTTT
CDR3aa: CASSQDHRRNEKLFF

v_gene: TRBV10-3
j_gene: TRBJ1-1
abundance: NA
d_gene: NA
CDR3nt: TGTGCCATCAGAAACCGGGACATGAACACTGAAGCTTTCTTT
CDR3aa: CAIRNRDMNTEAFF

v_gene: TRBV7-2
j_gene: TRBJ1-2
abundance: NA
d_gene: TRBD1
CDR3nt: TGTGCCAGCAGCTTAGATGGAGGGGGCGCTAACTATGGCTACACCTTC
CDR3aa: CASSLDGGGANYGYTF

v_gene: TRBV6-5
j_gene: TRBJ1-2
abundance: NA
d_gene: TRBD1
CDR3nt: TGTGCCAGCCGAGAACAGGGGGCGCACTATGGCTACACCTTC
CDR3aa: CASREQGAHYGYTF

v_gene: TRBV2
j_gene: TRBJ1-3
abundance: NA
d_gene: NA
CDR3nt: TGTGCCAGCCTCCGACGGGACACCATAGGAAACACCATATATTTT
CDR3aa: CASLRRDTIGNTIYF

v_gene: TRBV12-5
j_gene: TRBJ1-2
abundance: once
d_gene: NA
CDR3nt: TGTGCTAGTGGCCTCTTCGGGTATGGCTACACCTTC
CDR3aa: CASGLFGYGYTF

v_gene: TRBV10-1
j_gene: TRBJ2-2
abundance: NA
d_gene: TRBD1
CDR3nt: TGCGCCAGCAGTGGGGGGACAGGGCGGACCGGGGAGCTGTTTTTT
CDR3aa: CASSGGTGRTGELFF

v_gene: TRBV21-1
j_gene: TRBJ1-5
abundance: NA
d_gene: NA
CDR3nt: TGTGCCAGCAGCAAGATCGCGTGCTTCAATCAGCCCCAGCATTTT
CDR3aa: CASSKIACFNQPQHF

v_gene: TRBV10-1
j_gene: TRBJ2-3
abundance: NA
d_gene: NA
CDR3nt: TGCGCCAGCAGTGAGGGACAGAGCACAGATACGCAGTATTTT
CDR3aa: CASSEGQSTDTQYF